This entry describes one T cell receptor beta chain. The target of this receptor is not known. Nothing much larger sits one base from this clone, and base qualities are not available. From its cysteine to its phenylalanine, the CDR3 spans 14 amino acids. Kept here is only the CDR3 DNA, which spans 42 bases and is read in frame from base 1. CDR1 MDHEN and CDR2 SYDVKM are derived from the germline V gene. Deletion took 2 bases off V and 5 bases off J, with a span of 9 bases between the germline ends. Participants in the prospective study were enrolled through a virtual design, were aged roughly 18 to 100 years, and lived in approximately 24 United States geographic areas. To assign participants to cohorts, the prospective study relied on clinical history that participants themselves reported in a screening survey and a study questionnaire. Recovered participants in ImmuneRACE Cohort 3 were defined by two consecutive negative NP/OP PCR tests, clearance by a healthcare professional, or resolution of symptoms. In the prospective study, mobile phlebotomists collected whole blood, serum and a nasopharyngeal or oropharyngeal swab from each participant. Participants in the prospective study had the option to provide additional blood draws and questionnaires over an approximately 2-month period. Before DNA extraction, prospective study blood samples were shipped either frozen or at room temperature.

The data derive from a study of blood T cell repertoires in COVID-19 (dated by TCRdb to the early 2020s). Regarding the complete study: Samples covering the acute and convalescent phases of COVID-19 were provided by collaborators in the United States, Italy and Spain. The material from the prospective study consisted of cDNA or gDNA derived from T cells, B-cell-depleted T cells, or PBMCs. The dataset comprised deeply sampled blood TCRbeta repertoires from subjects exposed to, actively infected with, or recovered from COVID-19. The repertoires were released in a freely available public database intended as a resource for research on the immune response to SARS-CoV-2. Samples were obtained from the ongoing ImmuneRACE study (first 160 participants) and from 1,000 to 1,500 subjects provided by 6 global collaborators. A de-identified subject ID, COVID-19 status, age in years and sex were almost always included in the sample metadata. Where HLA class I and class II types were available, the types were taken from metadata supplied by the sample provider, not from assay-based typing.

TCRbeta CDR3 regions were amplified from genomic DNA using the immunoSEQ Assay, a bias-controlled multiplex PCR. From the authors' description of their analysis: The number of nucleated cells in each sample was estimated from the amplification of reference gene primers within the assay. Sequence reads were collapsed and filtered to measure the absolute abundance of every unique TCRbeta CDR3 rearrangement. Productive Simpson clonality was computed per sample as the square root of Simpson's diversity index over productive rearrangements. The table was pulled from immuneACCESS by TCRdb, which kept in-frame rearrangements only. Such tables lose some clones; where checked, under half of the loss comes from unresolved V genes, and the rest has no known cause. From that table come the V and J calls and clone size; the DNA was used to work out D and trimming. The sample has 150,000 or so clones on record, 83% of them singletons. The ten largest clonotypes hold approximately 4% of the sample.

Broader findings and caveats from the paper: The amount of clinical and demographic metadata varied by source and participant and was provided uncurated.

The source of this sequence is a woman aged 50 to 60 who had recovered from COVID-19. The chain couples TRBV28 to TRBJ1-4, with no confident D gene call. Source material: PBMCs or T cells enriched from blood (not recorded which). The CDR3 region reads CASSLTAGNEKLFF. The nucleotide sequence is TGTGCCAGCAGTTTAACGGCAGGAAATGAAAAACTGTTTTTT.